The next 17 T cell receptor beta chains were all read from a single sample in a study of blood T cell repertoires in COVID-19. Profiled with immunoSEQ multiplex PCR; TCRdb holds only in-frame clones, not every one. The sample has roughly 100,000 clones, around nine tenths seen once. Sequencing was carried out using peripheral blood. The receptors shown here come from a human donor in a cohort sampled during active COVID-19.

The chain uses TRBV18 and TRBJ2-7; 12 positions agree with TRBD1. Per the germline V gene, CDR1 is KGHSH and CDR2 is LQKENI. V gave up 6 bases and J gave up 6 bases; unmatched junction bases: 12. The CDR3 length is 16 residues. The CDR3 region is CASSPGTGGARSEQYF. The DNA for the CDR3 is TGTGCCAGCTCCCCCGGGACAGGGGGCGCCAGGAGCGAGCAGTACTTC.

The chain employs TRBV28 and TRBJ2-7; a weak D match, TRBD1 (6 bases). The CDR3 is made up of 15 amino acids. Deletions cut 10 bases from V and 4 bases from J, with 23 bases between. Looked up from germline, CDR1 is MDHEN and CDR2 is SYDVKM. The CDR3 region is CATLSLSARGYEQYF. DNA for the CDR3: TGTGCCACCCTCAGTTTATCGGCCAGGGGTTACGAGCAGTACTTC. The whole variable domain, remainder taken from reference TRBV28 and TRBJ2-7, is DVKVTQSSRYLVKRTGEKVFLECVQDMDHENMFWYRQDPGLGLRLIYFSYDVKMKEKGDIPEGYSVSREKKERFSLILESASTNQTSMYLCATLSLSARGYEQYFGPGTRLTVT.

CDR3 DNA sequence: TGTGCCAGCAGCTCCCGAGGGCTGTCCCCCCCTAGGGATGAGCAGTTCTTC. The encoded protein is CASSSRGLSPPRDEQFF. The chain employs TRBV7-9 and TRBJ2-1, with TRBD2 as a possible D gene (5 bases). There are 17 residues in the CDR3. From germline, CDR1 is SEHNR and CDR2 FQNEAQ (reference sequence). V lost 4 bases and J 8 bases, leaving 24 bases between the germline ends.

The rearrangement uses TRBV12-3 or TRBV12-4 and TRBJ1-2, with 7 bases that match TRBD1. CDR3 length: 13 residues. J was trimmed by 2 bases and V by 8 bases; bases with no gene match: 5. DNA for the CDR3: TGTGCCAGCGGGGACAGCTCCAACTATGGCTACACCTTC. Its translation: CASGDSSNYGYTF.

This clone appeared a few times. The chain is built from TRBV7-9 and TRBJ1-6, with TRBD1 matching over 8 bases. The junction had 5 bases not matched to a gene; V was cut back by 3 bases and J by 10 bases. Per the germline V gene, CDR1 is SEHNR and CDR2 is FQNEAQ (reference sequence). The CDR3 spans 14 residues. This CDR3 reads CASSFGQGGSPLHF. Here the CDR3 DNA reads TGTGCCAGCAGCTTCGGACAGGGTGGATCACCCCTCCACTTT.

The CDR3 sequence is CASSLGQLNYGYTF. CDR3 nucleotide sequence: TGCGCCAGCAGCTTGGGACAGCTTAACTATGGCTACACCTTC. The chain has TRBV5-1 and TRBJ1-2, with D maybe TRBD1 (5 bases). The germline gives CDR1 SGHRS, CDR2 YFSETQ. The V end lost 0 bases, the J end lost 1 base, and 7 bases lay between the germline ends. The CDR3 runs to 14 residues.

The CDR3 loop reads CASKIATFDNQPQHF. The CDR3, as DNA: TGTGCCAGCAAAATTGCCACATTTGATAATCAGCCCCAGCATTTT. The chain links TRBV2 to TRBJ1-5; D not certain. V was clipped by 7 bases and J by 4 bases, with 17 bases between them. The germline V gene encodes CDR1 SNHLY and CDR2 FYNNEI. The CDR3 consists of 15 residues.

J is TRBJ1-5 and V is TRBV9, with 7 bases aligning to TRBD1. The germline V gene has CDR1 SGDLS and CDR2 YYNGEE. Trimming removed 3 bases from V and 4 bases from J; junction bases left unmatched: 4. The CDR3 runs 14 residues. Here the CDR3 reads CASSDTGANQPQHF. The CDR3 DNA reads as TGTGCCAGCAGCGATACAGGGGCAAATCAGCCCCAGCATTTT.

This chain joins TRBV4-2 and TRBJ2-7; TRBD2 agrees at 9 bases. V shed 0 bases, J shed 5 bases, and the junction held 8 bases outside the gene matches. The CDR3 covers 16 residues. Germline V lookup: CDR1 LGHNA, CDR2 YNFKEQ. CDR3 DNA: TGTGCCAGCAGCCAAGATTTGGCGGGGGGGCAAAACGAGCAGTACTTC. It encodes CASSQDLAGGQNEQYF.

The chain couples TRBV3-1 (or the pseudogene TRBV3-2) to TRBJ2-2; 10 nucleotides match TRBD1. The CDR3 runs to 15 residues. Per germline, CDR1 LGHDT and CDR2 YNNKEL (reference sequence). V lost 5 bases to trimming and J lost 5 bases; unmatched junction nucleotides: 5. The DNA of the CDR3 is TGTGCCAGCAGCAACGACAGGGGGCGAACCGGGGAGCTGTTTTTT. This codes for CASSNDRGRTGELFF.

The CDR3 here is CASTNSQETQYF. The CDR3 DNA reads as TGTGCCAGCACAAACAGCCAAGAGACCCAGTACTTC. The chain carries TRBV28 and TRBJ2-5; D not certain. V was shortened by 7 bases and J by 1 base, with 7 bases between the two germline ends. The germline CDR1 and CDR2 sequences are MDHEN and SYDVKM. The CDR3 runs 12 residues.

The rearrangement joins TRBV7-9 to TRBJ2-7, with 15 bases lining up with TRBD2. Germline V CDR1 and CDR2: SEHNR, FQNEAQ (reference sequence). Losses at the gene ends were 5 bases for V and 1 base for J; bases not matched to a gene: 9. This CDR3 spans 18 amino acids. The CDR3 bases are TGTGCCAGCAGCCCGGGACTAGCGGGAGGTTATTGGTCCTACGAGCAGTACTTC. Its translation is CASSPGLAGGYWSYEQYF.

The chain uses TRBV27 and TRBJ2-1, with 14 bases identical to TRBD2. The V gene end was trimmed by 0 bases and the J gene end by 12 bases; junction bases not matched to a gene: 4. Germline assignment: CDR1 MNHEY and CDR2 SMNVEV (reference sequence). CDR3 length: 15 amino acids. The DNA for the CDR3 is TGTGCCAGCAGTTTATCTGGACTAGCGGGAGGTGGGCAGTTCTTC. The encoded protein is CASSLSGLAGGGQFF.

The chain employs TRBV28 and TRBJ2-7, with 7 positions matching TRBD1. The germline CDR1 and CDR2 sequences are MDHEN and SYDVKM. CDR3 length: 14 amino acids. Losses at the gene ends were 8 bases for V and 4 bases for J; bases not matched to a gene: 11. This CDR3 reads CASGLRQGSYEQYF. In nucleotides, the CDR3 is TGTGCCAGCGGGCTTAGACAGGGATCATACGAGCAGTACTTC. Based on the CDR3 plus reference TRBV28 and TRBJ2-7, the full variable domain is DVKVTQSSRYLVKRTGEKVFLECVQDMDHENMFWYRQDPGLGLRLIYFSYDVKMKEKGDIPEGYSVSREKKERFSLILESASTNQTSMYLCASGLRQGSYEQYFGPGTRLTVT.

This chain uses TRBV9 with TRBJ1-4; D unclear. There are 15 residues in the CDR3. Germline-derived CDR1 and CDR2 are SGDLS and YYNGEE. V was cut by 0 bases and J by 8 bases, with 14 bases left in between. The CDR3 reads CASSVGTDNQEKLFF. The CDR3 DNA follows: TGTGCCAGCAGCGTAGGAACAGACAACCAGGAAAAACTGTTTTTT.

This clone was counted a single time. The CDR3 DNA follows: TGTGCCAGCAAACCTGGCGGGGGCTATGGCTACACCTTC. The encoded protein is CASKPGGGYGYTF. The J gene is TRBJ1-2, the V gene TRBV6-5, with D perhaps TRBD1 (5 bases). Germline V lookup: CDR1 MNHEY, CDR2 SVGAGI. The CDR3 is made up of 13 amino acids. Trimming stripped 7 bases from V and 4 bases from J, with 13 bases between.

The gene calls are TRBV13 and TRBJ1-1, with TRBD1 matching over 7 bases. This CDR3 spans 11 amino acids. Trimming at V came to 7 bases and at J to 6 bases, leaving 2 bases not matched to a gene. Germline-derived CDR1 and CDR2 are PRHDT and FYEKMQ (reference sequence). CDR3 loop: CASTTGSEAFF. CDR3 nucleotide sequence: TGTGCCAGCACGACAGGGTCTGAAGCTTTCTTT.